One sample yielded the 30 T cell receptor beta chains listed below, sequenced in a study of shared clonotypes between healthy human individuals. Repertoires were generated with immunoSEQ multiplex PCR, while TCRdb's copy carries only in-frame clones and drops some. The data contain about 96,000 clones, less than 60% of them singletons. Sequencing was done on a sample of PBMCs. Receptors were obtained from a woman in her forties in good health. Some clones in this sample may be carry-over from other donors' samples.

Comments on this clone: A much larger clonotype is one base distant, so this may be a read error. This sample also contains other DNA sequences that code for the same CDR3. The chain has TRBV9 and TRBJ2-5; TRBD2 matches 10 bases. This CDR3 comprises 20 residues. Germline loops: CDR1 SGDLS, CDR2 YYNGEE. The CDR3 spells CASTKGGLPAGGPRGETQYF. The CDR3 nucleotides read TGCGCCAGCACCAAAGGGGGCCTGCCAGCGGGAGGGCCTAGGGGAGAGACCCAGTACTTC.

The J gene is TRBJ2-7, the V gene TRBV28; D is possibly TRBD2 (6 bases). Trimming took 5 bases from V and 6 from J, leaving 11 bases between them. This CDR3 is 12 amino acids long. CDR1 and CDR2 from the germline V gene are MDHEN and SYDVKM. This CDR3 reads CASSPTSFEQYF. The CDR3, as DNA: TGTGCCAGCAGTCCAACTAGCTTCGAGCAGTACTTC.

The rearrangement links TRBV7-2 to TRBJ2-7, with 8 nucleotides matching TRBD2. The CDR3 contains 15 residues. Germline lookup yields CDR1 SGHTA and CDR2 FQGNSA. The V and J ends lost 8 bases and 6 bases, in that order; junction bases with no gene match: 15. CDR3 region: CASSRSKAGASEQYF. The CDR3 coding sequence is TGTGCCAGCTCTCGAAGTAAAGCGGGAGCCTCCGAGCAGTACTTC.

This chain joins TRBV7-3 and TRBJ2-7; the match to TRBD2 covers 9 bases. V trimming: 2 bases; J trimming: 5 bases; junction bases outside the gene matches: 7. Germline lookup yields CDR1 SGHTA and CDR2 FQGTGA. The CDR3 loop spans 15 amino acids. The CDR3 region has the DNA TGTGCCAGCAGCTTAGATAGCGGGAGCATCGACGAGCAGTACTTC. Translating gives CASSLDSGSIDEQYF.

This clone has a count of ten or more. The rearrangement links TRBV5-4 to TRBJ1-3; D may be TRBD1 (5 bases). The germline CDR1 and CDR2 sequences are SGHNT and YYREEE (reference sequence). Trimming pared 0 bases from V and 1 base from J, leaving 8 bases between. The length of the CDR3 is 15 residues. In DNA, the CDR3 is TGTGCCAGCAGCTTGGATTCAGGGTCTGGAAACACCATATATTTT. As protein: CASSLDSGSGNTIYF.

The V gene is TRBV7-7, the J gene TRBJ2-7; D remains unclear. The CDR3 sequence is 14 residues long. V was pared by 1 base and J by 0 bases, with 7 bases between. Germline CDR1 reads SSHAT; CDR2 reads FNYEAQ (reference sequence). This chain's CDR3 is CASSLDRNSYEQYF. CDR3 DNA: TGTGCCAGCAGCTTAGACAGAAACTCCTACGAGCAGTACTTC.

The rearrangement uses TRBV18 and TRBJ2-4; 8 bases align to TRBD1. This CDR3 spans 14 amino acids. Germline V gives CDR1 KGHSH, CDR2 LQKENI. V lost 3 bases to trimming and J lost 7 bases; unmatched junction nucleotides: 5. The CDR3: CASSPGQGVNIQYF. CDR3 bases: TGTGCCAGCTCACCTGGACAGGGTGTCAACATTCAGTACTTC.

The chain links TRBV6-6 to TRBJ1-5; the D gene is possibly TRBD1 (5 bases). CDR3 length: 14 amino acids. V lost 2 bases, J lost 4 bases, and 9 bases lay in between. CDR1 is MNHNY and CDR2 is SVGAGI in the germline V gene (reference sequence). CDR3 sequence (DNA): TGTGCCAGCAGTTACGAGGGGTTGAATCAGCCCCAGCATTTT. It yields the protein CASSYEGLNQPQHF.

The V gene is TRBV30, the J gene TRBJ2-7; 8 positions agree with TRBD2. J gave up 9 bases and V 3 bases, and 10 bases lay outside the gene matches. CDR1 is GTSNPN and CDR2 is SVGIG in the germline V gene (reference sequence). The CDR3 length is 13 residues. The CDR3 here is CAWREAGALVQYF. For the CDR3, the DNA is TGTGCCTGGAGGGAAGCGGGGGCCCTTGTGCAGTACTTC.

A remark on this clone: One base separates it from a far larger clone, so it is likely a read error. This CDR3 is missing its conserved last phenylalanine or tryptophan, likely due to a read error. The chain couples TRBV5-4 to TRBJ2-7; D ambiguous. Germline V gives CDR1 SGHNT, CDR2 YYREEE (reference sequence). The CDR3 contains 13 residues. The germline V and J ends were trimmed by 1 base and 0 bases, with 5 bases remaining between them. The CDR3 region is CASSLRDSYEQYL. The CDR3 DNA follows: TGTGCCAGCAGCTTGCGAGACTCCTACGAGCAGTACCTC.

This rearrangement joins TRBV9 to TRBJ2-1; D unclear. The V end lost 0 bases, the J end lost 7 bases, and 8 bases lay between the germline ends. The CDR3 runs 13 residues. Germline V gives CDR1 SGDLS, CDR2 YYNGEE. CDR3 sequence (DNA): TGTGCCAGCAGCGTAGGGTATGTGAATGAGCAGTTCTTC. Translation: CASSVGYVNEQFF.

The chain carries TRBV4-1 and TRBJ2-5, with 9 positions matching TRBD2. Gene TRBJ2-7 matches the end of the DNA better, so the J call may be wrong. Germline V CDR1 and CDR2: MGHRA, YSYEKL. CDR3 length equals 14 residues. The CDR3 DNA is TGCGCCAGCAGCCAACGCGGGAGGGAGCACGAGCAGTACTTC. Its translation is CASSQRGREHEQYF.

This clone was seen a handful of times. The V call is TRBV6-1, the J call TRBJ2-7; D could derive from TRBD1 or TRBD2 (5 bases each). Germline loops: CDR1 MNHNS, CDR2 SASEGT. Between the trimmed V and J ends, which lost 6 bases and 2 bases, there was a span of 14 bases. This CDR3 is built from 14 residues. The CDR3 coding sequence is TGTGCCAGCAGATGGGACCGATATCCCTACGAGCAGTACTTC. Amino acids: CASRWDRYPYEQYF.

This clone was recorded at least ten times. This sample also contains other DNA sequences that code for the same CDR3. V is TRBV18 and J is TRBJ1-1, with D possibly TRBD1 on 6 matching bases. This CDR3 is built from 15 residues. The V gene's germline CDR1 is KGHSH and CDR2 LQKENI. Trimming removed 1 base from V and 4 bases from J, with 13 bases in between. The chain's CDR3 is CASSPRAGEGTEAFF. CDR3 DNA sequence: TGTGCCAGCTCACCACGTGCAGGGGAAGGCACTGAAGCTTTCTTT.

The J gene is TRBJ2-3, the V gene TRBV2, with 9 bases aligning to TRBD2. Trimming cost V 4 bases and J 0 bases; bases outside gene matches: 5. This CDR3 has 16 amino acids. The germline CDR1 and CDR2 sequences are SNHLY and FYNNEI. The CDR3 DNA sequence: TGTGCCAGCAGTGGCGGGAGGGTTCTTAGCACAGATACGCAGTATTTT. It specifies CASSGGRVLSTDTQYF. The whole variable domain, filled in from reference TRBV2 and TRBJ2-3, reads EPEVTQTPSHQVTQMGQEVILRCVPISNHLYFYWYRQILGQKVEFLVSFYNNEISEKSEIFDDQFSVERPDGSNFTLKIRSTKLEDSAMYFCASSGGRVLSTDTQYFGPGTRLTVL.

In regard to this clone: A much larger clonotype is one base distant, so this may be a read error. The CDR3 does not end in the conserved phenylalanine or tryptophan, so this is likely a read error. CDR3 DNA sequence: TGCAGCGTTGAGCCGGGGGGAACTGAAGCTTTCCTT. Its translation: CSVEPGGTEAFL. The chain carries TRBV29-1 and TRBJ1-1; a possible D gene is TRBD1 (5 bases). CDR3 length: 12 amino acids. V was trimmed by 3 bases and J by 5 bases, leaving 10 bases between them. CDR1 and CDR2 from the germline V gene are SQVTM and ANQGSEA.

The chain links TRBV5-1 to TRBJ1-5; no reliable D call. The germline CDR1 and CDR2 sequences are SGHRS and YFSETQ. CDR3 length: 13 amino acids. Trimming took off 2 bases at V and 5 bases at J, with 8 bases between the two ends. Here the CDR3 DNA reads TGCGCCAGCAGCTTAGAAGTCGATCAGCCCCAGCATTTT. Amino acid sequence: CASSLEVDQPQHF.

This clone occurred once. The rearrangement links TRBV27 to TRBJ1-2; TRBD1 might be the D (5 bases). The V gene's germline CDR1 is MNHEY and CDR2 SMNVEV (reference sequence). The CDR3 has 14 residues. Trimming took 2 bases from V and 4 from J, leaving 11 bases between them. CDR3 sequence reads: CASSLRDGAYGYTF. CDR3 DNA sequence: TGTGCCAGCAGTTTACGCGACGGGGCCTATGGCTACACCTTC.

This chain connects TRBV30 to TRBJ1-2; no firm D call. From germline, CDR1 is GTSNPN and CDR2 SVGIG (reference sequence). Deletions cut 3 bases from V and 8 bases from J, with 13 bases between. This CDR3 spans 12 amino acids. CDR3 sequence: CAWSDNGVGYTF. CDR3 nucleotides: TGTGCCTGGAGCGACAACGGAGTCGGCTACACCTTC.

This clone was observed many times. The chain combines TRBV27 with TRBJ1-4; D is unclear. In germline, CDR1 is MNHEY, CDR2 SMNVEV (reference sequence). This CDR3 comprises 16 residues. The V end lost 0 bases, the J end lost 2 bases, and 10 bases lay between the germline ends. CDR3 residues: CASSLSAASTNEKLFF. The DNA of the CDR3 is TGTGCCAGCAGTTTATCTGCAGCCTCCACTAATGAAAAACTGTTTTTT.

Ten or more counts support this clone. The chain is built from TRBV10-2 and TRBJ2-5; a weak D match, TRBD1 (5 bases). Between the trimmed V and J ends, which lost 3 bases and 2 bases, there was a span of 13 bases. The CDR3 runs 15 residues. Germline values: CDR1 WSHSY, CDR2 SAAADI. CDR3 sequence: CASSEGSRAQETQYF. The CDR3 bases are TGCGCCAGCAGTGAAGGTAGCAGGGCACAAGAGACCCAGTACTTC.

A few counts support this clone. The rearrangement joins TRBV29-1 to TRBJ1-4; tentatively, D is TRBD1 (5 bases). CDR3 length equals 14 residues. Trimming took off 2 bases at V and 3 bases at J, with 10 bases between the two ends. Germline lookup yields CDR1 SQVTM and CDR2 ANQGSEA. The CDR3 sequence is CSVESPGPNEKLFF. CDR3 in DNA: TGCAGCGTTGAATCGCCAGGGCCTAATGAAAAACTGTTTTTT.

On this clone itself: This likely traces to a read error, being one base from a far larger clone. The same CDR3 also results from other DNA sequences found in this sample. V and J are TRBV5-4 and TRBJ1-1, with TRBD1 matching 7 bases. CDR1 SGHNT and CDR2 YYREEE come from the germline V gene (reference sequence). This CDR3 is built from 15 residues. CDR3 residues: CASSSGDRGYTEAFF. CDR3 bases: TGTGCCAGCAGCAGCGGGGACAGAGGGTACACTGAGGCTTTCTTT.

J is TRBJ2-7 and V is TRBV7-2; 10 bases agree with TRBD2. V lost 8 bases, J lost 6 bases, and 10 bases stayed unmatched. The CDR3 contains 14 residues. Germline V gene data show CDR1 as SGHTA and CDR2 as FQGNSA. The CDR3: CASLVLAGVGEQYF. The CDR3 DNA follows: TGTGCCAGCCTTGTGCTAGCGGGAGTGGGCGAGCAGTACTTC.

Turning to this clone: The junction departs from germline at one end; a sequencing error may be responsible. The chain couples TRBV5-1 to TRBJ2-4, with a weak D call TRBD2 (6 bases). The CDR3 contains 18 residues. In germline, CDR1 is SGHRS, CDR2 YFSETQ. CDR3 bases: TGTGCCAGCAGCACGGGGACTGGCGGAGAGCTAGCCAAAAACATTCAGTACTTC. Translating it yields CASSTGTGGELAKNIQYF.

The V gene is TRBV28, the J gene TRBJ2-2, with unresolved D. CDR3 length: 12 residues. Germline CDR1 and CDR2: MDHEN and SYDVKM. Trimming left V 7 bases short and J 4 bases short, with 7 bases between. DNA for the CDR3: TGTGCCAGCAACTCGGGCACCGGGGAGCTGTTTTTT. This gives the protein CASNSGTGELFF.

This chain joins TRBV10-1 and TRBJ2-3; maybe TRBD2 (5 bases). The germline V gene encodes CDR1 WNHNN and CDR2 SYGVQD (reference sequence). The V and J ends lost 3 bases and 8 bases respectively, with 15 bases between them. The CDR3 has 14 amino acids. CDR3 region: CASSDVTSFGTQYF. CDR3 DNA sequence: TGCGCCAGCAGTGATGTAACTAGTTTTGGTACGCAGTATTTT.

The chain combines TRBV29-1 with TRBJ2-1; 10 bases are shared with TRBD2. V was pared by 3 bases and J by 12 bases, with 11 bases of the junction left unmatched. The CDR3 contains 14 residues. Germline values: CDR1 SQVTM, CDR2 ANQGSEA. In DNA, the CDR3 is TGCAGCGTTGATGGGTCAGTAGCGGGAGGTCGGCAGTTCTTC. Protein product: CSVDGSVAGGRQFF.

There are a few counts of this clone. The genes are TRBV30 and TRBJ1-2; D is uncertain. The ends were cut back, 1 base at V and 6 bases at J, with 9 bases in the middle. The CDR3 runs 12 residues. Germline V gene sequence: CDR1 GTSNPN, CDR2 SVGIG (reference sequence). The CDR3 loop reads CAWSAFSDGYTF. DNA for the CDR3: TGTGCCTGGAGTGCATTCTCGGATGGCTACACCTTC.

The gene calls are TRBV29-1 and TRBJ2-5; maybe TRBD1 (6 bases). Near its end, the DNA agrees better with TRBJ2-7, so the J call may be wrong. CDR3 size: 11 residues. Germline V lookup: CDR1 SQVTM, CDR2 ANQGSEA. Written as DNA, the CDR3 is TGCAGTGCACAGGGATCCTACGAGCAGTACTTC. Translation: CSAQGSYEQYF.